This T cell receptor beta chain was recovered during a study of shared clonotypes between healthy human individuals (TCRdb year 2020). Study-level background: The cohort included three men and a couple of women between 18 and 49 years of age. Different laboratories and diverse techniques were used to prepare libraries and sequence TCR repertoires, to increase sequencing depth and limit assay-specific biases. Leukapheresis yielded between about 0.9 and 10 billion PBMCs per donor. For each donor, CD4 naive and CD4 memory were each run on three plates, CD8 naive on two plates, and CD8 memory on one plate. The study deeply sequenced blood TCR repertoires of five healthy adults to estimate repertoire size and the extent of clonotype sharing between individuals. The full study reports these points: The small number of donors limited the genetic and exposure-history diversity represented. Naive subsets generally had larger estimated clonotype richness than memory subsets did. Incomplete sequencing was indicated by rarefaction of sorted-subset datasets, despite the large sequencing depth. When several donors were compared, the shared fraction of clonotypes was about 5% for naive CD4, 3.5% for naive CD8, about 2.4% for memory CD4, and under 0.5% for memory CD8. Based on pairwise subsampling, the degree of clonotype sharing among donors was expected to be affected by sequencing depth. Sampling was restricted to blood, and TCR repertoires in tissue are likely to differ from TCR repertoires in blood. Compared with non-shared clonotypes, clonotypes shared by all four sorted-subset donors had higher generation probabilities.

The CDR3 sequence holds 17 residues, the cysteine and phenylalanine included. The DNA shown is the 51-base CDR3, in frame from base 1. CDR1 and CDR2, per the germline V gene (reference sequence), are SEHNR and FQNEAQ. V drops 1 base and J drops 4 bases, leaving 19 bases in between. A remark on this clone: Its antigen is still unknown. Base qualities are missing; no much larger clone stands one base away.

Healthy HIV-negative adults with no recently reported acute infections or vaccinations were included as donors. Every donor was a Caucasian adult residing in Nashville, Tennessee, USA. Magnetic negative selection was used to enrich CD4+ T cells, after which naive cells were positively selected on CD45RA and the negative fraction became the memory subset. Blood was collected by leukapheresis, and PBMCs were isolated by Ficoll-Histopaque density gradient centrifugation and then cryopreserved in liquid nitrogen vapor phase. Analytical flow cytometry was used to check the purity and quantity of each magnetically sorted T cell population. From each sorted fraction, genomic DNA was isolated and quantified by UV absorbance on a Nanodrop 2000c. TCR CDR3 regions were amplified from genomic DNA by multiplex PCR using the deep immunoSEQ assay. Extracted genomic DNA from each cell subset was spread evenly across all wells of several immunoSEQ 96-well plates, with each plate serving as a replicate. For sorted subsets, each replicate PCR was loaded with around 220 ng genomic DNA, equivalent to approximately 33,000 T cell genomes. The purified libraries were quantified using a Qubit 3.0 fluorometer, sized with a Bioanalyzer 2100, and then quantified again using the KAPA Library Quantification kit. Every immunoSEQ 96-well plate was sequenced on a separate single-read 150-cycle Illumina NextSeq 550 flow cell. In the source study's methods: Because the immunoSEQ output held only junctional sequences and lacked quality scores, the filtering could not match the filtering applied to full-length reads. To assign V/J genes and CDR3, sequences were annotated against IMGT germline references using PyIR, a Python wrapper for IgBLAST v1.9. Reads were removed for weak V/J assignments (E-value above 1e-6), missing CDR3, stop codons, out-of-frame junctions, or ambiguous translated residues. V3J clonotypes were defined by identical inferred V gene, J gene, and CDR3 amino acid sequence. The percentage overlap between two repertoires was calculated by dividing the number of shared unique clonotypes by the size of the smaller repertoire. Richness of each repertoire was evaluated using RTK rarefaction, the Chao1 estimator, and Recon v2.1 estimates of unobserved clonotypes. OLGA was used to compute generation probabilities for all TCRbeta clonotypes that the gDNA method yielded from a few donors. TCRdb provides this immuneACCESS table in a form limited to in-frame rearrangements. Some clones are lacking; in checked studies, under half of them reflect an unresolved V gene, and why the rest are absent is not known. Clonal size and the V and J genes are those of that table, whereas D and trimming came from the DNA. Within this sample are over a million clones, with about 80% of them counted one time only. About 1.5% of the sample belongs to the ten largest clones.

The clonotype was recovered from a young man in good health. The material sequenced was memory CD4+ T cells sorted from blood. The cell subset or site label on this specimen signifies: CD45RA-negative fraction. The chain employs TRBV7-9 and TRBJ2-5; a confident D gene designation cannot be given. The CDR3 has the sequence CASSLGSTTHIGETQYF. The DNA sequence is TGTGCCAGCAGCTTAGGATCGACAACACACATCGGAGAGACCCAGTACTTC.